Below, 26 T cell receptor beta chains from the same sample are listed, as sequenced in a study of blood T cells in healthy people across ages. It was with a sample-barcoded 5' primer and a J-beta primer mix that a second PCR of about 7 to 12 cycles was run. MiXCR, run by TCRdb on the 5' RACE reads, gives a single entry per CDR3 protein. This table has fewer than 900,000 distinct CDR3 sequences, approximately 39% appearing once. The source material was blood. Receptor source: an older woman in good health.

This clonotype was found once. This chain links TRBV12-3 or TRBV12-4 with TRBJ1-5; D gene ambiguous. This CDR3 has 13 amino acids. V shed 8 bases and J shed 2 bases, with 10 bases lying between them. Here the CDR3 reads CASFQEGNQPQHF. CDR3 DNA: TGTGCCAGCTTTCAGGAGGGCAATCAGCCCCAGCATTTT.

The V call is TRBV18, the J call TRBJ1-2; no reliable D call. V lost 2 bases and J lost 8, with 12 bases in between. CDR1 is KGHSH, CDR2 LQKENI, per germline. CDR3 length: 13 amino acids. The CDR3 sequence: CASSPGDGRGYTF. DNA for the CDR3: TGTGCCAGCTCACCAGGCGACGGGCGCGGCTACACCTTC. The full variable domain, completed using reference TRBV18 and TRBJ1-2, is NAGVMQNPRHLVRRRGQEARLRCSPMKGHSHVYWYRQLPEEGLKFMVYLQKENIIDESGMPKERFSAEFPKEGPSILRIQQVVRGDSAAYFCASSPGDGRGYTFGSGTRLTVV.

The chain recombines TRBV10-3 with TRBJ1-1; 7 nucleotides match TRBD1. CDR3 length equals 14 residues. V lost 0 bases to trimming and J lost 11 bases; unmatched junction nucleotides: 9. Germline CDR1 ENHRY, CDR2 SYGVKD. For the CDR3, the DNA is TGTGCCATCAGTGAGTCAAATGACAGGGTTGATGCTTTCTTT. Amino acid sequence: CAISESNDRVDAFF.

The chain carries TRBV29-1 and TRBJ2-1; the match to TRBD2 covers 10 bases. Germline V gene data show CDR1 as SQVTM and CDR2 as ANQGSEA. The CDR3 runs 16 residues. The V segment lost 7 bases and the J segment 1 base; nucleotides outside the gene matches: 10. CDR3 DNA: TGCAGCGCCCGGACTAGCGGTACCCGTTCCTACAATGAGCAGTTCTTC. Translated, it gives CSARTSGTRSYNEQFF.

The chain uses TRBV3-1 and TRBJ2-5, with TRBD2 identical over 13 bases. Trimming at V came to 5 bases and at J to 5 bases, leaving 11 bases not matched to a gene. Germline CDR1 LGHDT, CDR2 YNNKEL (reference sequence). This CDR3 is built from 17 residues. CDR3 nucleotides: TGTGCCAGCAGCACGACCACTAGCGGGAGGGCCGGGGAGACCCAGTACTTC. It is translated as CASSTTTSGRAGETQYF.

The sample holds a few counts of this clonotype. The chain combines TRBV20-1 with TRBJ1-1; D remains ambiguous. This CDR3 has 14 amino acids. V lost 3 bases, J lost 1 base, and 12 bases lay in between. From germline, CDR1 is DFQATT and CDR2 SNEGSKA (reference sequence). The CDR3 DNA follows: TGCAGTGCTAGGAAACCGGGAGCGAACACTGAAGCTTTCTTT. It is translated as CSARKPGANTEAFF.

Details on this clonotype: This may come from a read error, since a much larger clone is one base off. The V call is TRBV28, the J call TRBJ2-1, with 13 bases aligning to TRBD2. This CDR3 region has 17 residues. The trim removed 6 bases at V and 6 bases at J, leaving 11 bases unmatched. Per the germline V gene, CDR1 is MDHEN and CDR2 is SYDVKM. In DNA form, the CDR3 reads TGTGCCAGCAGACTAAGTGCAGGACTAGCGGGAGTCAATGAGCAGTTCTTC. Its translation is CASRLSAGLAGVNEQFF.

The chain joins TRBV27 to TRBJ2-7; D tentatively fits TRBD1 or TRBD2 (5 bases each). Germline V gene lookup returns CDR1 MNHEY and CDR2 SMNVEV (reference sequence). Deletions cut 11 bases from V and 4 bases from J, with 27 bases between. The CDR3 has 16 amino acids. The CDR3 DNA reads as TGTGCCGGACCAATTAACGGGACCTATTCCCATTACGAGCAGTACTTC. Protein: CAGPINGTYSHYEQYF.

The chain couples TRBV9 to TRBJ2-1; no firm D call. Germline V gene lookup returns CDR1 SGDLS and CDR2 YYNGEE. Trimming cost V 1 base and J 7 bases, with 9 bases left between them. This CDR3 contains 13 residues. The CDR3: CASSVRQENEQFF. CDR3 nucleotide sequence: TGTGCCAGCAGCGTACGGCAGGAGAATGAGCAGTTCTTC. The full variable domain, in which reference TRBV9 and TRBJ2-1 provide the parts outside the CDR3, is DSGVTQTPKHLITATGQRVTLRCSPRSGDLSVYWYQQSLDQGLQFLIQYYNGEERAKGNILERFSAQQFPDLHSELNLSSLELGDSALYFCASSVRQENEQFFGPGTRLTVL.

The genes are TRBV2 and TRBJ2-5, with D perhaps TRBD1 or TRBD2 (5 bases each). Trimming pared 6 bases from V and 1 base from J, leaving 12 bases between. The CDR3 is made up of 14 amino acids. Germline V lookup: CDR1 SNHLY, CDR2 FYNNEI. DNA of the CDR3: TGTGCCAGCAGCGACGGGGCAGCCCAAGAGACCCAGTACTTC. Residues: CASSDGAAQETQYF. The entire variable domain, with the rest obtained from reference TRBV2 and TRBJ2-5, is as follows: EPEVTQTPSHQVTQMGQEVILRCVPISNHLYFYWYRQILGQKVEFLVSFYNNEISEKSEIFDDQFSVERPDGSNFTLKIRSTKLEDSAMYFCASSDGAAQETQYFGPGTRLLVL.

The chain uses TRBV7-2 and TRBJ2-3, with 15 nucleotides matching TRBD2. The CDR3 spans 16 residues. Looked up from germline, CDR1 is SGHTA and CDR2 is FQGNSA. V shed 4 bases, J shed 6 bases, and the junction held 5 bases outside the gene matches. CDR3 nucleotides: TGTGCCAGCAGCTCGGGACTAGCGGGGGGTTATGATACGCAGTATTTT. Translation: CASSSGLAGGYDTQYF.

Ten or more counts support this clonotype. The chain combines TRBV29-1 with TRBJ2-1; D possibly corresponds to TRBD2 (5 bases). Germline V gene data show CDR1 as SQVTM and CDR2 as ANQGSEA. Trimming took 7 bases from V and 7 from J, leaving 11 bases between them. The CDR3 spans 11 residues. CDR3 in amino acids: CSGSRGNEQFF. DNA of the CDR3: TGCAGCGGTTCCCGGGGAAATGAGCAGTTCTTC.

The CDR3 bases are TGTGCCAGCAGTGACGAGCGGGGGGGCGAGGCCTACGAGCAGTACTTC. It translates to CASSDERGGEAYEQYF. The V and J genes are TRBV6-4 and TRBJ2-7; 10 bases are shared with TRBD2. Losses at the gene ends were 2 bases for V and 2 bases for J; bases not matched to a gene: 6. The germline gives CDR1 MRHNA, CDR2 SNTAGT. The CDR3 consists of 16 residues.

In the case of this clonotype: Just one base apart from a much larger clone, this may be a read error. The V call is TRBV7-8, the J call TRBJ2-7, with 14 bases lining up with TRBD2. Gene TRBJ2-5 matches the end of the DNA better, so the J call may be wrong. Germline loops: CDR1 SGHVS, CDR2 FQNEAQ. This CDR3 is 15 amino acids long. CDR3 protein: CAGSLGLAGAETQYF. The CDR3, as DNA: TGTGCCGGCAGCTTGGGACTAGCGGGAGCGGAGACCCAGTACTTC.

The chain carries TRBV5-1 and TRBJ2-1; 8 bases fit TRBD2. V shed 2 bases and J 4 bases; nucleotides not matched to a gene: 5. Germline CDR1 and CDR2: SGHRS and YFSETQ. There are 15 residues in the CDR3. The DNA of the CDR3 is TGCGCCAGCAGCTTTCAGACTAGCGCATACAATGAGCAGTTCTTC. It is translated as CASSFQTSAYNEQFF.

The chain joins TRBV27 to TRBJ1-2, with 7 bases aligning to TRBD1. Germline CDR1 MNHEY, CDR2 SMNVEV (reference sequence). The V gene end was trimmed by 7 bases and the J gene end by 4 bases; junction bases not matched to a gene: 9. The CDR3 is 14 residues long. The CDR3: CASKSTGPAYGYTF. In DNA form, the CDR3 reads TGTGCCAGCAAATCGACAGGGCCCGCCTATGGCTACACCTTC.

This clonotype was observed a few times. The J gene is TRBJ2-1, the V gene TRBV7-2; TRBD1 or TRBD2 may be the D gene (7 bases each). CDR1 is SGHTA, CDR2 FQGNSA, per germline. The CDR3 runs 14 residues. V was clipped by 2 bases and J by 9 bases, with 14 bases between them. CDR3 nucleotides: TGTGCCAGCAGCTTACAGGGGGAGGGGGGTGAGCAGTTCTTC. It specifies CASSLQGEGGEQFF.

The chain employs TRBV24-1 and TRBJ2-5; D is possibly TRBD1 (5 bases). The CDR3 extends over 13 amino acids. Germline V CDR1 and CDR2: KGHDR, SFDVKD. Deletions cut 7 bases from V and 5 bases from J, with 13 bases between. The CDR3: CATSVSGSETQYF. As DNA, the CDR3 is TGTGCCACCAGCGTATCAGGGTCGGAGACCCAGTACTTC.

As regards this clonotype: A much bigger clone sits one base away, suggesting this may be a read error. The chain uses TRBV6-5 and TRBJ2-3; possibly TRBD2 for D (6 bases). The germline CDR1 and CDR2 sequences are MNHEY and SVGAGI. This CDR3 has 11 residues. This CDR3 is CARSSRDSQYF. Here the CDR3 DNA reads TGTGCCAGAAGTTCCCGGGACTCGCAGTATTTT.

CDR3 sequence: CAISEGAGETQYF. CDR3 nucleotide sequence: TGTGCCATCAGTGAGGGGGCCGGGGAGACCCAGTACTTC. V gene TRBV10-3 combines with J gene TRBJ2-5, with a tentative D call TRBD1 (5 bases). The V gene's germline CDR1 is ENHRY and CDR2 SYGVKD. The V end lost 2 bases, the J end lost 5 bases, and 9 bases lay between the germline ends. The CDR3 has 13 amino acids.

CDR3 in amino acids: CASAGARGTEAFF. The CDR3 bases are TGCGCCAGCGCCGGGGCCAGAGGGACTGAAGCTTTCTTT. The chain couples TRBV5-1 to TRBJ1-1; maybe TRBD1 (5 bases). This CDR3 comprises 13 residues. V gave up 7 bases and J gave up 5 bases, with 15 bases separating them. Germline assignment: CDR1 SGHRS and CDR2 YFSETQ.

The chain links TRBV7-2 to TRBJ2-4; D is perhaps TRBD2 (5 bases). The J call could be wrong; TRBJ2-7 is a better fit for the DNA end. The CDR3 has 15 residues. CDR1 is SGHTA, CDR2 FQGNSA, per germline. The CDR3 sequence: CASSPFSRADYEQYF. As DNA, the CDR3 is TGTGCCAGCAGCCCCTTTTCGAGAGCGGACTACGAGCAGTACTTC.

The rearrangement joins TRBV12-3 or TRBV12-4 to TRBJ1-2; maybe TRBD1 (6 bases). The CDR3 consists of 14 residues. The V end was cut by 7 bases, the J end by 7 bases, with 19 bases between. The CDR3 loop reads CASNGAGDPSGYTF. The CDR3 DNA follows: TGTGCCAGCAACGGGGCAGGGGACCCGTCTGGCTACACCTTC.

This CDR3 is CSASGTGPYEQYF. DNA for the CDR3: TGCAGTGCTAGTGGGACAGGCCCCTACGAGCAGTACTTC. The chain has TRBV20-1 and TRBJ2-4, with 8 bases identical to TRBD1. The J call is in doubt because the DNA end fits TRBJ2-7 better. Germline V gene sequence: CDR1 DFQATT, CDR2 SNEGSKA (reference sequence). The CDR3 is made up of 13 amino acids.

CDR3 sequence reads: CASRYKTTGVPVGSPLHF. In DNA, the CDR3 is TGTGCCAGCCGCTATAAAACCACAGGGGTCCCTGTTGGATCACCCCTCCACTTT. The chain employs TRBV21-1 and TRBJ1-6; TRBD1 is the table's D call, not checked against the DNA. TRBV21-1 is deemed a pseudogene. This CDR3 has 18 residues.

The chain couples TRBV20-1 to TRBJ1-2, with TRBD1 matching 12 bases. The germline V gene has CDR1 DFQATT and CDR2 SNEGSKA (reference sequence). J was trimmed by 4 bases and V by 3 bases; bases with no gene match: 3. The CDR3 sequence is 14 residues long. In DNA, the CDR3 is TGCAGTGCTAGGGGGACAGGGGGCTCCTATGGCTACACCTTC. This gives the protein CSARGTGGSYGYTF.